One sample yielded the 12 T cell receptor beta chains listed below, sequenced in a study of regulatory T cells in long-lasting Graves disease. Time point: newly diagnosed GD, antithyroid drugs for less than 3 months. With RNA extracted from PBMCs as input, the TCR library was made. For TCR beta, libraries came from iRepertoire HTBI primers and Arm-PCR of CDR3 regions. MiXCR, applied by TCRdb to the multiplex PCR reads, yields one record per CDR3 protein. Among more than 400,000 distinct CDR3 sequences, 15% to 20% were seen once, and the ten largest hold more than 10%. The data also belong to a second study, concerning T cells in Graves' hyperthyroidism and ophthalmopathy.

The starting material was peripheral blood mononuclear cells (PBMCs), obtained at new diagnosis, from a patient treated with antithyroid drugs. The receptors were gathered from a man in his forties with Graves disease.

This clonotype was counted many times. This chain links TRBV29-1 with TRBJ2-7, with TRBD2 identical over 7 bases. The CDR3 is made up of 15 amino acids. CDR1 is SQVTM, CDR2 ANQGSEA, per germline. The ends lost 2 bases at V and 1 base at J; junction bases unmatched: 8. The CDR3 loop is CSVEFMGGSSYEQYF. Written as DNA, the CDR3 is TGCAGCGTTGAATTCATGGGCGGGAGTTCCTACGAGCAGTACTTC.

This clonotype was counted a few times. V gene TRBV11-2 combines with J gene TRBJ2-7, with 15 bases matching TRBD2. Germline CDR1 SGHAT, CDR2 FQNNGV. After removal of 5 bases from V and 7 bases from J, the junction contained 3 bases not matched to a gene. There are 14 residues in the CDR3. The CDR3 loop is CASSTGTSGREQYF. For the CDR3, the DNA is TGTGCCAGCAGCACAGGGACTAGCGGGAGGGAGCAGTACTTC. Supplemented by reference TRBV11-2 and TRBJ2-7, the full variable domain reads EAGVAQSPRYKIIEKRQSVAFWCNPISGHATLYWYQQILGQGPKLLIQFQNNGVVDDSQLPKDRFSAERLKGVDSTLKIQPAKLEDSAVYLCASSTGTSGREQYFGPGTRLTVT.

Ten or more counts support this clonotype. This sequence joins TRBV27 and TRBJ2-1; 9 bases line up with TRBD2. The CDR3 runs 15 residues. V shed 6 bases, J shed 3 bases, and the junction held 6 bases outside the gene matches. Germline values: CDR1 MNHEY, CDR2 SMNVEV (reference sequence). The CDR3 DNA follows: TGTGCCAGCAGATTAGCGGGAGACTTCTACAATGAGCAGTTCTTC. Protein product: CASRLAGDFYNEQFF.

The chain carries TRBV7-9 and TRBJ2-5, with D maybe TRBD2 (5 bases). Germline CDR1 reads SEHNR; CDR2 reads FQNEAQ (reference sequence). The CDR3 length is 14 residues. The V and J ends lost 0 bases and 4 bases respectively, with 9 bases between them. CDR3 sequence reads: CASSLAGRVETQYF. In DNA form, the CDR3 reads TGTGCCAGCAGCTTAGCCGGGCGGGTAGAGACCCAGTACTTC.

The J gene is TRBJ1-4, the V gene TRBV25-1; perhaps TRBD1 as D (6 bases). Trimming stripped 0 bases from V and 11 bases from J, with 10 bases between. Germline lookup yields CDR1 MGHDK and CDR2 SYGVNS. There are 13 residues in the CDR3. CDR3 region: CASSEYEGGKLFF. CDR3 bases: TGTGCCAGCAGTGAATACGAGGGGGGGAAACTGTTTTTT.

This chain connects TRBV27 to TRBJ2-7, with 7 bases lining up with TRBD1. Unmatched junction bases numbered 10, after V lost 4 bases and J lost 1 base. This CDR3 region has 16 residues. Per germline, CDR1 MNHEY and CDR2 SMNVEV (reference sequence). The CDR3 nucleotides are TGTGCCAGCAGTTCGAGGGGGCACAAGACTTCCTACGAGCAGTACTTC. Residues: CASSSRGHKTSYEQYF.

This chain connects TRBV3-1 to TRBJ2-1; 8 nucleotides agree with TRBD2. Per germline, CDR1 LGHDT and CDR2 YNNKEL (reference sequence). Trimming removed 4 bases from V and 8 bases from J; junction bases left unmatched: 10. The CDR3 has 15 residues. The DNA of the CDR3 is TGTGCCAGCAGCCCCACCCCAAGCGGGAGCTATGAGCAGTTCTTC. Its translation is CASSPTPSGSYEQFF.

This clonotype has ten or more counts. The genes are TRBV7-8 and TRBJ1-2; D uncertain. Germline values: CDR1 SGHVS, CDR2 FQNEAQ. Trimming cost V 5 bases and J 8 bases, with 18 bases left between them. The length of the CDR3 is 14 residues. The CDR3 DNA sequence: TGTGCCAGCAGCCAGCGGACTTCCCCGGAGGGCTACACCTTC. Translating it yields CASSQRTSPEGYTF.

This clonotype has a count of ten or more. The rearrangement links TRBV2 to TRBJ2-1; D might be TRBD2 (6 bases). This CDR3 is 13 amino acids long. Germline V gene sequence: CDR1 SNHLY, CDR2 FYNNEI. Trimming stripped 8 bases from V and 0 bases from J, with 8 bases between. Here the CDR3 reads CASHGSSYNEQFF. The DNA of the CDR3 is TGTGCCAGCCACGGGAGCTCCTACAATGAGCAGTTCTTC.

The chain is built from TRBV11-1 and TRBJ2-3, with 8 bases fitting TRBD1. The V gene's germline CDR1 is SGHAT and CDR2 FQDESV (reference sequence). Trimming at V came to 5 bases and at J to 2 bases, leaving 6 bases not matched to a gene. This CDR3 is 15 amino acids long. CDR3: CASSSRTGSTDTQYF. CDR3 DNA sequence: TGTGCCAGCAGCAGTAGGACAGGGTCCACAGATACGCAGTATTTT.

CDR3 bases: TGTGCTAGTGGTTTGCCCTCGACAGCATACACCGGGGAGCTGTTTTTT. Translating it yields CASGLPSTAYTGELFF. The chain recombines TRBV12-5 with TRBJ2-2, with D possibly matching TRBD1 (5 bases). Trimming left V 2 bases short and J 3 bases short, with 13 bases between. The CDR3 contains 16 residues. Germline V gene data show CDR1 as LGHNT and CDR2 as FRNRAP.

This clonotype was counted many times. The gene calls are TRBV3-1 and TRBJ2-7, with 11 nucleotides matching TRBD2. The CDR3 is 15 residues long. Losses at the gene ends were 4 bases for V and 6 bases for J; bases not matched to a gene: 8. Per the germline V gene, CDR1 is LGHDT and CDR2 is YNNKEL (reference sequence). The CDR3 DNA follows: TGTGCCAGCAGCCCGACTAGCGGGATTCCTCGCGAGCAGTACTTC. Translation gives CASSPTSGIPREQYF.